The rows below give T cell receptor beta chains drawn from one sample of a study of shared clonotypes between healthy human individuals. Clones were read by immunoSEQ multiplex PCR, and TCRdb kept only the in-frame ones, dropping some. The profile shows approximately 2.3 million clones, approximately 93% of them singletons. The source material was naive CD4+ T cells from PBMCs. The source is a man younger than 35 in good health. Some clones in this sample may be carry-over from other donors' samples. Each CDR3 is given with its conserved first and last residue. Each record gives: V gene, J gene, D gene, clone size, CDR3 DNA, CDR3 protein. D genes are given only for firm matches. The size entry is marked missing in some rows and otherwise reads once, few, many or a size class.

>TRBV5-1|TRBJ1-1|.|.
TGCGCCAGCAGCGCGGGGAGGAACACTGAAGCTTTCTTT
CASSAGRNTEAFF
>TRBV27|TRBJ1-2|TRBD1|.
TGTGCCAGCAGGACCCTTATCCGACAGGGACCCTATGGCTACACCTTC
CASRTLIRQGPYGYTF
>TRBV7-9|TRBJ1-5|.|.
TGTGCCAGCAGCCCTCAGGGAGGGGGGGATCAGCCCCAGCATTTT
CASSPQGGGDQPQHF
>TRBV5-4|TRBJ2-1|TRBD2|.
TGTGCCAGCAGCCCGAGAGCGGGGAGGGACTACAATGAGCAGTTCTTC
CASSPRAGRDYNEQFF
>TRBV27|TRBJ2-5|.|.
TGTGCCAGCAGTTATGCCAAAGACAGGTGGGAGACCCAGTACTTC
CASSYAKDRWETQYF
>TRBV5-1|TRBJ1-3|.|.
TGCGCCAGCAGCGGCGGACACGAAGCTGGAAACACCATATATTTT
CASSGGHEAGNTIYF
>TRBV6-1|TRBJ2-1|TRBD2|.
TGTGCCAGCAGTGCACCCGGGACTAGCGGGGCCAATGAGCAGTTCTTC
CASSAPGTSGANEQFF
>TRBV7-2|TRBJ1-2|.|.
TGTGCCAGCAGCTTACCAGGACTCTATGGCTACACCTTC
CASSLPGLYGYTF
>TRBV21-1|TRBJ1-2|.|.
TGTGCCAGCAGCAAAGACCCCTTAAGTACAGAGGGCTGCGGCTACACCTTC
CASSKDPLSTEGCGYTF
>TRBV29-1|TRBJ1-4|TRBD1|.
TGCAGCGTTGCCCTAACCGGGACAGAAAATGAAAAACTGTTTTTT
CSVALTGTENEKLFF
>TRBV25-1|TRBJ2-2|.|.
TGTGCCAGCAGTGAATCGGGCAGGGGGAACACCGGGGAGCTGTTTTTT
CASSESGRGNTGELFF
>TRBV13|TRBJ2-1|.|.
TGTGCCAGCAGCTTTTGGAGGGACAAGCAGTTCTTC
CASSFWRDKQFF
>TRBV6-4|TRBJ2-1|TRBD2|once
TGTGCCAGCAGCCCTAGCGGGGGTTACAATGAGCAGTTCTTC
CASSPSGGYNEQFF
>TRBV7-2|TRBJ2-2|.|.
TGTGCCAGCAGCTTAGGGGGCGCCACCGGGACCGGGGAGCTGTTTTTT
CASSLGGATGTGELFF
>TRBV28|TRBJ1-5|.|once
TGTGCCAGCAGCGGGGGGGCAGGGGTAAATCAGCCCCAGCATTTT
CASSGGAGVNQPQHF
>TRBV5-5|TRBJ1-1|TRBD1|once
TGTGCCAGCAGATTGGGACAGGGCAGCACTGAAGCTTTCTTT
CASRLGQGSTEAFF
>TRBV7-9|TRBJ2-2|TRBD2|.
TGTGCCAGCAGCTTAATTCCTAGCGGGAGATGGTCCTCTACCGGGGAGCTGTTTTTT
CASSLIPSGRWSSTGELFF
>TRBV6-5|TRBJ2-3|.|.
TGTGCCAGCAGCCGCGATTGGGGGGTGACAGATACGCAGTATTTT
CASSRDWGVTDTQYF
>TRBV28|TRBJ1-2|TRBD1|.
TGTGCCAGCAGTTTAGGGGGACAGGTTGCAGACGGCTACACCTTC
CASSLGGQVADGYTF
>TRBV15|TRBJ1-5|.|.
TGTGCCACCAGCAGAGATTTTTCGGCCCAGGGCTATCAGCCCCAGCATTTT
CATSRDFSAQGYQPQHF
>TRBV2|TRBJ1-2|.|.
TGTGCCAGCAGTGATTACAGCAACTATGGCTACACCTTC
CASSDYSNYGYTF
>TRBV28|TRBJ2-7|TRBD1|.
TGTGCCAGCGTTGTCGGGACAGGGGCTCCCTACGAGCAGTACTTC
CASVVGTGAPYEQYF
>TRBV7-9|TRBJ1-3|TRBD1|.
TGTGCCAGCAGCAGACAGGGCACCTCTGGAAACACCATATATTTT
CASSRQGTSGNTIYF
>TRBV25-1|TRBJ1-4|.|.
TGTGCCAGCAGTCCGGGTGAAAAACTGTTTTTT
CASSPGEKLFF
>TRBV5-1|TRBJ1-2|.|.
TGCGCCAGCAGCCTTGAGAATAATTATGGCTACACCTTC
CASSLENNYGYTF
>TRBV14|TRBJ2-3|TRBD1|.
TGTGCCAGCAGCCAGCGGACAGGGACAGTGGGTACGCAGTATTTT
CASSQRTGTVGTQYF
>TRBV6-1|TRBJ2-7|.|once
TGTGCCAGCAGTGAAGCCCTAGTCGGGCTACCCTACGAGCAGTACTTC
CASSEALVGLPYEQYF
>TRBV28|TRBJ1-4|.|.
TGTGCCAGCACTTCGACGGGAGGAGTGGAAGAAAAACTGTTTTTT
CASTSTGGVEEKLFF
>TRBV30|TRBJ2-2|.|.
TGTGCCTCCATACCCCGGGCGACCACGAACACCGGGGAGCTGTTTTTT
CASIPRATTNTGELFF
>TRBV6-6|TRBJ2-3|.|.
TGTGCCAGCAGACCGCGAACAGATACGCAGTATTTT
CASRPRTDTQYF
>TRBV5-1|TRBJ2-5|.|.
TGCGCCAGCAGCTTGCAAGGCGGCCAAGAGACCCAGTACTTC
CASSLQGGQETQYF
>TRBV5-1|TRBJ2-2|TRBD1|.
TGCGCCAGCAGCTTGGCGACAGGGGTATCCGGGGAGCTGTTTTTT
CASSLATGVSGELFF
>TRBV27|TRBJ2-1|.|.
TGTGCCAGCAGTTTTGTCTATCGGGGGACATACAATGAGCAGTTCTTC
CASSFVYRGTYNEQFF
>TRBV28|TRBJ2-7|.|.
TGTGCCAGCAGTCCTCGGCCAGGGCCCTACGAGCAGTACTTC
CASSPRPGPYEQYF
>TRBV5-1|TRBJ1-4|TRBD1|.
TGCGCCAGCAGCTTGAAGGGGGACAGGGGAGAAAAACTGTTTTTT
CASSLKGDRGEKLFF
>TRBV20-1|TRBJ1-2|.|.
TGCAGTGCTGAAATCTATGGCTACACCTTC
CSAEIYGYTF
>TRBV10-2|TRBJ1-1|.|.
TGCGCCAGTTCACATAACGATCAAGCTTTCTTT
CASSHNDQAFF
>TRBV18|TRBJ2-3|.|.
TGTGCCAGCTCACCAAGGTGGGCGATTAGCACAGATACGCAGTATTTT
CASSPRWAISTDTQYF
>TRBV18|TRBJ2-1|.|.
TGTGCCAGCTCACCGGCAAGCAGGGGTTATCACAATGAGCAGTTCTTC
CASSPASRGYHNEQFF
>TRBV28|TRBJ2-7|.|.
TGTGCCAGCAGTGGGGGGGGACAAGTTTACGAGCAGTACTTC
CASSGGGQVYEQYF
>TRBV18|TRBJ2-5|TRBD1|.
TGTGCCAGCTCACGGACAGGGGTGGGAGAAGAGACCCAGTACTTC
CASSRTGVGEETQYF
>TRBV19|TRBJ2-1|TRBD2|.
TGTGCCCCTATGGGTCCCGGGGGGAATGAGCAGTTCTTC
CAPMGPGGNEQFF
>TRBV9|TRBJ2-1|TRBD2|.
TGTGCCAGCAGCGTAGGGGTCGGGACTAGCGGGAGTGGTTTCTCAGATGAGCAGTTCTTC
CASSVGVGTSGSGFSDEQFF